The T cell receptor (beta chain) under discussion was sequenced for a study of T cells in Graves' hyperthyroidism and ophthalmopathy. General observations from the study: Blood also showed most of the thyroid clonotypes that were expanded above 0.001.

Deletions cut 0 bases from V and 6 bases from J, with 9 bases between. CDR1 is LGHNA, CDR2 YSLEER, per germline. CDR3 length: 13 residues. TCR beta CDR3 regions were amplified from RNA transcripts. The TCR CDR3 first-round RT-PCR relied on the HTBI primer set. TCRdb itself ran the multiplex PCR reads through MiXCR, one entry per CDR3 protein. This sample has around 280,000 distinct CDR3 sequences, with roughly 13% found just once. Newly diagnosed patients aged 18 to 65 had hyperthyroidism of under 2 months' duration. This clonotype was found many times. Its target is not known. The chain recombines TRBV4-3 with TRBJ2-7; the D gene could be TRBD1 or TRBD2 (5 bases each). The receptor's source is a woman in her twenties or thirties with Graves' hyperthyroidism that later progressed to Graves' ophthalmopathy. The material sequenced was blood. CDR3 loop: CASSQEKGSEQYF. In nucleotides, the CDR3 is TGCGCCAGCAGCCAAGAAAAGGGGAGCGAGCAGTACTTC.